This T cell receptor beta chain was observed in a study of blood T cell repertoires in COVID-19. The overall study: Specimens from acute and convalescent COVID-19 originated in the United States, Italy and Spain.

The CDR3 is 15 amino acids. Unmatched junction bases numbered 2, after V lost 1 base and J lost 0 bases. From germline, CDR1 is LNHNV and CDR2 YYDKDF (reference sequence). As handled by the study authors: Reference gene primers were amplified, and this amplification served to estimate nucleated cell counts. Only in-frame clones appear in the TCRdb table, and some are missing; sequencing was by immunoSEQ multiplex PCR. D and trimming were read from the DNA, whereas the V and J calls and clone size are those reported in that table. The top ten hold over 9.5% of the sample, which has 200,000 to 250,000 clones, approximately 78% seen once.

The V call is TRBV15, the J call TRBJ2-5; TRBD2 agrees at 7 bases. The sequencing sample was made of peripheral blood. This sequence was found in a woman of 80 years or more with acute or convalescent COVID-19. Written as DNA, the CDR3 is TGTGCCACCAGCAGAGCCGGGAGGTACCAAGAGACCCAGTACTTC. Translation gives CATSRAGRYQETQYF.